This T cell receptor (beta chain) is from a study of blood T cell repertoires in COVID-19. Study overall: The analysed material was cDNA or gDNA that came from T cells, B-cell-depleted T cells, or PBMCs.

This CDR3 has 13 residues. Trimming cost V 4 bases and J 9 bases, with 13 bases left between them. The germline gives CDR1 SGHKS, CDR2 YYEKEE (reference sequence). Under the authors' procedure: Amplifying reference gene primers gave estimates of nucleated cell counts. The table came from immunoSEQ multiplex PCR; TCRdb's copy has only in-frame clones and leaves some out. V, J and clone size reflect that table, while D and trimming were determined from the DNA. The table records about 50,000 clones, 75% to 85% of them present only once. The specimen sequenced was peripheral blood. The clonotype was recovered from a middle-aged man with acute or convalescent COVID-19. The rearrangement links TRBV5-5 to TRBJ1-4, with D tentatively TRBD1 (6 bases). DNA for the CDR3: TGTGCCAGCAGCCTAACAGGGCCGCAAAAACTGTTTTTT. This translates into CASSLTGPQKLFF.